One sample yielded the 30 T cell receptor beta chains listed below, sequenced in a study of CD8+CD57+ T cells in acquired aplastic anemia (dated by TCRdb to 2017 to 2018). Flow cytometry had shown CD8+CD57+ cell expansion in the patients selected for sequencing. The sequencer listed for this sample is Illumina HiSeq 2000. Genomic DNA served as template for TCR beta VDJ combination and CDR3 sequence profiling. TCRdb applied fastp at Q25 and MiXCR to the public reads, then kept only in-frame beta chains. Every CDR3 protein is listed once, alongside the most common genes and DNA of its rows. The table for this sample lists about 470,000 distinct CDR3 sequences; roughly a third of them were counted only once. The biggest ten clones account for 0.8% to 0.85% of the sample. Sequencing was done on a sample of sorted CD4+, CD8+, or CD8+CD57+ T cells (not recorded which) from PBMCs. The receptors here all came from a human donor with aplastic anemia.

This clonotype showed up many times. This chain links TRBV7-9 with TRBJ1-1; D is ambiguous. V shed 1 base and J shed 3 bases, with 3 bases lying between them. CDR1 and CDR2 (germline): SEHNR, FQNEAQ (reference sequence). This CDR3 is 12 amino acids long. CDR3 sequence reads: CASSLDYTEAFF. In DNA form, the CDR3 reads TGTGCCAGCAGCTTAGACTACACTGAAGCTTTCTTT.

The chain recombines TRBV6-1 with TRBJ1-1; weak D call: TRBD1 (6 bases). V lost 7 bases to trimming and J lost 4 bases, with 19 bases between them. This CDR3 has 15 amino acids. Germline V gene lookup returns CDR1 MNHNS and CDR2 SASEGT. The CDR3, as DNA: TGTGCCAGCACCCGACAGGCAGGTCTGGGCACTGAAGCTTTCTTT. It codes for CASTRQAGLGTEAFF.

As regards this clonotype: A much larger clone lies a single base off, so this may be a read error. This chain joins TRBV7-9 and TRBJ2-2, with D maybe TRBD2 (5 bases). The CDR3 is made up of 13 amino acids. Germline CDR1 and CDR2: SEHNR and FQNEAQ (reference sequence). CDR3 nucleotide sequence: TGTGCCAGCAGTTTTTGGCGCACCGGGGAGCTGTCTTTT. This codes for CASSFWRTGELSF.

The rearrangement uses TRBV20-1 and TRBJ1-6; a weak D match, TRBD1 (6 bases). The CDR3 has 13 residues. V lost 3 bases, J lost 4 bases, and 7 bases lay in between. CDR1 and CDR2 (germline): DFQATT, SNEGSKA (reference sequence). CDR3 residues: CSARQGYNSPLHF. The CDR3, as DNA: TGCAGTGCTAGGCAGGGGTATAATTCACCCCTCCACTTT.

This clonotype came up a few times. The chain uses TRBV11-2 and TRBJ1-1; D not resolved. There are 14 residues in the CDR3. Deletions cut 2 bases from V and 1 base from J, with 8 bases between. CDR1 and CDR2 from the germline V gene are SGHAT and FQNNGV. DNA of the CDR3: TGTGCCAGCAGCTTACGACACCGGAACACTGAAGCTTTCTTT. Its translation: CASSLRHRNTEAFF.

V usage is TRBV25-1 and J usage is TRBJ1-2; D gene ambiguous. The V end was cut by 8 bases, the J end by 3 bases, with 16 bases between. The CDR3 runs to 14 residues. Germline V gene sequence: CDR1 MGHDK, CDR2 SYGVNS. CDR3 sequence reads: CASVEEARDYGYTF. The CDR3 nucleotides are TGTGCCAGCGTTGAAGAGGCCAGAGACTATGGCTACACCTTC.

CDR3 DNA sequence: TGCGCCAGCAGTGCTGTGGGACAGGGATTGGTTAACGAGCAGTACTTC. It codes for CASSAVGQGLVNEQYF. The gene calls are TRBV10-1 and TRBJ2-7, with 9 bases aligning to TRBD1. The CDR3 covers 16 residues. J lost 5 bases, V lost 4 bases, and 12 bases had no gene match. Germline V gene lookup returns CDR1 WNHNN and CDR2 SYGVQD (reference sequence).

The chain joins TRBV6-1 to TRBJ2-1, with 9 nucleotides matching TRBD2. This CDR3 spans 14 amino acids. The ends lost 6 bases at V and 4 bases at J; junction bases unmatched: 4. The germline gives CDR1 MNHNS, CDR2 SASEGT. CDR3 sequence: CASRMTSGYNEQFF. In DNA form, the CDR3 reads TGTGCCAGCAGGATGACTAGCGGTTACAATGAGCAGTTCTTC.

The chain couples TRBV25-1 to TRBJ2-6; D unresolved. The germline V gene has CDR1 MGHDK and CDR2 SYGVNS. Trimming removed 6 bases from V and 4 bases from J, with 10 bases in between. The CDR3 loop spans 14 amino acids. The CDR3 region is CASSLVGGANVLTF. In DNA form, the CDR3 reads TGTGCCAGCAGCCTGGTTGGCGGGGCCAACGTCCTGACTTTC.

The chain links TRBV10-3 to TRBJ1-4; D is perhaps TRBD1 (6 bases). The germline V gene has CDR1 ENHRY and CDR2 SYGVKD. The V and J ends lost 2 bases and 7 bases respectively, with 14 bases between them. This CDR3 has 15 residues. The CDR3 protein is CAISEKGEMGEKLFF. CDR3 DNA: TGTGCCATCAGTGAGAAGGGGGAGATGGGTGAAAAACTGTTTTTT.

The rearrangement joins TRBV12-3 or TRBV12-4 to TRBJ1-6, with 9 nucleotides matching TRBD1. This CDR3 has 16 residues. V lost 4 bases and J lost 5; bases outside the gene matches: 6. The CDR3 sequence: CASSSQGAMDNSPLHF. As DNA, the CDR3 is TGTGCCAGCAGTTCACAGGGGGCTATGGATAATTCACCCCTCCACTTT.

This clonotype came up many times. The rearrangement uses TRBV20-1 and TRBJ1-6; weak D call: TRBD1 (5 bases). Germline V gene data show CDR1 as DFQATT and CDR2 as SNEGSKA (reference sequence). Between the trimmed V and J ends, which lost 0 bases and 7 bases, there was a span of 13 bases. CDR3 length: 15 amino acids. DNA for the CDR3: TGCAGTGCTAGAGATGGGCGGGGCGGGAATTCACCCCTCCACTTT. This sequence encodes CSARDGRGGNSPLHF.

For this clonotype: It may be a read error: a sequence one base away is much more abundant. The rearrangement links TRBV20-1 to TRBJ2-7, with unresolved D. Germline CDR1 DFQATT, CDR2 SNEGSKA (reference sequence). V lost 5 bases and J 6 bases, leaving 14 bases between the germline ends. CDR3 size: 12 residues. The CDR3 DNA follows: TGCAGTGCTCAAGGCTCGGCAGTCGAGCAGTACTTC. This translates into CSAQGSAVEQYF.

This clonotype has a single count. The gene calls are TRBV2 and TRBJ1-2; D gene unclear. The V end was cut by 1 base, the J end by 7 bases, with 16 bases between. Germline V lookup: CDR1 SNHLY, CDR2 FYNNEI. The CDR3 sequence is 15 residues long. The CDR3 here is CASSEGWRAECGYTF. DNA of the CDR3: TGTGCCAGCAGTGAAGGCTGGAGGGCAGAGTGTGGCTACACCTTC.

This chain connects TRBV5-1 to TRBJ2-1; 11 bases align to TRBD2. The CDR3 is 15 residues long. Germline CDR1 reads SGHRS; CDR2 reads YFSETQ. The V segment lost 4 bases and the J segment 7 bases; nucleotides outside the gene matches: 7. The chain's CDR3 is CASSTVAGGPNEQFF. Here the CDR3 DNA reads TGCGCCAGCAGCACGGTAGCGGGGGGGCCGAATGAGCAGTTCTTC. Variable domain in full (rest from reference TRBV5-1 and TRBJ2-1): KAGVTQTPRYLIKTRGQQVTLSCSPISGHRSVSWYQQTPGQGLQFLFEYFSETQRNKGNFPGRFSGRQFSNSRSEMNVSTLELGDSALYLCASSTVAGGPNEQFFGPGTRLTVL.

In this sample, this clonotype turned up a few times. The chain has TRBV7-9 and TRBJ1-6; maybe TRBD1 (6 bases). Looked up from germline, CDR1 is SEHNR and CDR2 is FQNEAQ (reference sequence). This CDR3 has 15 amino acids. V was pared by 5 bases and J by 2 bases, with 10 bases between. CDR3 residues: CASSPGATYNSPLHF. CDR3 bases: TGTGCCAGCAGCCCAGGGGCCACCTATAATTCACCCCTCCACTTT.

The V gene is TRBV7-4, the J gene TRBJ2-5, with D uncertain. This CDR3 has 11 amino acids. The germline gives CDR1 SGHVT, CDR2 SQSDAQ. The V end was cut by 5 bases, the J end by 4 bases, with 5 bases between. CDR3 nucleotides: TGTGCCAGCAGCCCAAGAGAGACCCAGTACTTC. Residues: CASSPRETQYF.

This clonotype has ten or more counts. This chain connects TRBV7-2 to TRBJ2-3; D not certain. Germline V gene data show CDR1 as SGHTA and CDR2 as FQGNSA. V was pared by 4 bases and J by 4 bases, with 9 bases between. This CDR3 has 13 residues. This CDR3 is CASSYPGSDTQYF. CDR3 DNA sequence: TGTGCCAGCAGCTACCCGGGCTCAGATACGCAGTATTTT.

This clonotype has just a few counts. The chain combines TRBV6-1 with TRBJ2-1; D is tentatively TRBD1 or TRBD2 (6 bases each). The length of the CDR3 is 16 residues. V was shortened by 7 bases and J by 8 bases, with 24 bases between the two germline ends. Germline-derived CDR1 and CDR2 are MNHNS and SASEGT. CDR3 sequence: CASTIRGAGEAHEQFF. CDR3 DNA sequence: TGTGCCAGCACTATACGGGGCGCAGGGGAGGCCCATGAGCAGTTCTTC.

J is TRBJ2-7 and V is TRBV30, with D tentatively TRBD1 or TRBD2 (5 bases each). V was shortened by 3 bases and J by 2 bases, with 11 bases between the two germline ends. The germline CDR1 and CDR2 sequences are GTSNPN and SVGIG (reference sequence). The CDR3 consists of 13 residues. CDR3 in amino acids: CAWSTRQTYEQYF. CDR3 DNA sequence: TGTGCCTGGAGCACTAGACAGACCTACGAGCAGTACTTC.

Of note for this clonotype: This may be a read error: a much more frequent sequence differs by one nucleotide. The genes are TRBV7-9 and TRBJ2-7; D possibly corresponds to TRBD2 (6 bases). V was clipped by 5 bases and J by 3 bases, with 17 bases between them. From germline, CDR1 is SEHNR and CDR2 FQNEAQ (reference sequence). CDR3 length: 15 amino acids. CDR3 region: CASSDPGTSGYEQYF. The CDR3 DNA reads TGTGCCAGCAGCGACCCCGGGACTTCCGGCTACGAGCAGTACTTC.

On this clonotype: A much more abundant neighbour one base away suggests this may be a read error. The chain recombines TRBV29-1 with TRBJ2-5; 7 bases map to TRBD2. This CDR3 has 13 amino acids. Germline CDR1 is SQVTM and CDR2 is ANQGSEA. V lost 7 bases to trimming and J lost 4 bases; unmatched junction nucleotides: 9. In nucleotides, the CDR3 is TGCAGCGCTTTGGGAGGGAAAGGAGAGACCCAGTACTTC. This translates into CSALGGKGETQYF.

V usage is TRBV9 and J usage is TRBJ2-5; possibly TRBD1 or TRBD2 for D (6 bases each). CDR1 is SGDLS, CDR2 YYNGEE, per germline. This CDR3 spans 15 amino acids. Trimming took off 7 bases at V and 4 bases at J, with 20 bases between the two ends. DNA of the CDR3: TGTGCCAGCGGCCAGGAGGGACACTCGGGAGAGACCCAGTACTTC. Translated, it gives CASGQEGHSGETQYF.

This clonotype showed up many times. The gene calls are TRBV5-6 and TRBJ1-2; D not resolved. This CDR3 comprises 12 residues. The germline CDR1 and CDR2 sequences are SGHDT and YYEEEE. V was shortened by 2 bases and J by 8 bases, with 10 bases between the two germline ends. The CDR3 region has the DNA TGTGCCAGCAGCTTCGTCCCCGGAGGCTACACCTTC. Its protein is CASSFVPGGYTF.

V is TRBV25-1 and J is TRBJ2-5; 9 bases are shared with TRBD2. V gave up 11 bases and J gave up 5 bases; unmatched junction bases: 12. Germline V gene data show CDR1 as MGHDK and CDR2 as SYGVNS. The length of the CDR3 is 14 residues. CDR3 coding DNA: TGTGCCGGGGAGGGCGGGGGGGGCAGCGAGACCCAGTACTTC. Amino acid sequence: CAGEGGGGSETQYF.

This clonotype was observed a handful of times. The CDR3 DNA follows: TGTGCCAGTAGTATGCTTCCGGGACAGGATTACAATGAGCAGTTCTTC. Amino acids: CASSMLPGQDYNEQFF. The chain joins TRBV19 to TRBJ2-1; 8 bases are a match to TRBD1. This CDR3 has 16 amino acids. The germline V gene encodes CDR1 LNHDA and CDR2 SQIVND (reference sequence). V was pared by 3 bases and J by 4 bases, with 8 bases of the junction left unmatched.

The chain carries TRBV19 and TRBJ1-6; no clear D. Germline loops: CDR1 LNHDA, CDR2 SQIVND (reference sequence). This CDR3 is built from 15 residues. Trimming pared 11 bases from V and 9 bases from J, leaving 23 bases between. In DNA, the CDR3 is TGTGCCTGGAAAATGGGTCTAGTTCGGGGTTCACCCCTCCACTTT. Amino acid sequence: CAWKMGLVRGSPLHF.

This clonotype was seen a few times. The CDR3 DNA reads as TGTGCCAGCAGCTTAGTTCGGGGGGCTTTGAACACTGAAGCTTTCTTT. Amino acids: CASSLVRGALNTEAFF. The chain is built from TRBV7-9 and TRBJ1-1, with a weak D call TRBD1 (6 bases). This CDR3 has 16 residues. V shed 1 base and J shed 0 bases, with 12 bases lying between them. Germline CDR1 is SEHNR and CDR2 is FQNEAQ (reference sequence).

Concerning this clonotype: It may be a read error: a sequence one base away is much more abundant. The V call is TRBV7-6, the J call TRBJ2-7, with 7 nucleotides matching TRBD1. The germline CDR1 and CDR2 sequences are SGHVS and FNYEAQ. The CDR3 runs 16 residues. The CDR3 DNA sequence: TGTGCCAGCAGCGGAATGGGGACAGCTAACTCCTGCGAGCAGTACTTC. This translates into CASSGMGTANSCEQYF.

This clonotype was seen many times. The chain links TRBV11-1 to TRBJ1-1; D possibly corresponds to TRBD1 (5 bases). Germline V CDR1 and CDR2: SGHAT, FQDESV (reference sequence). The CDR3 consists of 12 residues. The V and J ends lost 6 bases and 12 bases respectively, with 17 bases between them. CDR3 sequence reads: CASRTRGQTTFF. The CDR3 DNA follows: TGTGCCAGCAGAACACGGGGCCAGACAACTTTCTTT. The full variable domain, its missing parts supplied by reference TRBV11-1 and TRBJ1-1, is EAEVAQSPRYKITEKSQAVAFWCDPISGHATLYWYRQILGQGPELLVQFQDESVVDDSQLPKDRFSAERLKGVDSTLKIQPAELGDSAMYLCASRTRGQTTFFGQGTRLTVV.